Below, 22 T cell receptor beta chains from the same sample are listed, as sequenced in a study of T-cell reconstitution after alpha-beta-depleted transplantation in children. General study findings and limits: T-cell numbers and diversity, one year after transplant, stemmed largely from T cells that were newly produced.

Their specific antigens are unknown. As it was prepared, the TCRbeta library received unique molecular identifiers. TCRdb recomputed calls from the PCR reads with MiXCR, one row per CDR3 protein. The sample has about 300,000 distinct CDR3 sequences, around 7.3% seen once; the top ten hold approximately 9.1%. This specimen was peripheral blood, taken 360 days after TCRalphabeta/CD19-depleted stem cell transplant. These receptor sequences come from a female patient aged 2 to 10 who had a stem cell transplant for Fanconi anemia, so the T cells may come from the graft donor.

This clonotype has at least ten counts. The V and J genes are TRBV28 and TRBJ1-5; no firm D call. The CDR3 extends over 15 amino acids. Per germline, CDR1 MDHEN and CDR2 SYDVKM. Between the trimmed V and J ends, which lost 5 bases and 2 bases, there was a span of 13 bases. The CDR3 DNA reads as TGTGCCAGCAGTGTTAGAGGAGGTGGCAATCAGCCCCAGCATTTT. Translated, it gives CASSVRGGGNQPQHF.

In its sample, this clonotype was seen a few times. CDR3 amino acids: CASSFRLAGGIFSSTDTQYF. For the CDR3, the DNA is TGTGCCAGCAGCTTCAGACTAGCGGGGGGAATCTTTAGTAGCACAGATACGCAGTATTTT. The chain recombines TRBV11-2 with TRBJ2-3; 13 bases map to TRBD2. CDR3 length: 20 amino acids. Germline V gene sequence: CDR1 SGHAT, CDR2 FQNNGV. V trimming: 3 bases; J trimming: 0 bases; junction bases outside the gene matches: 12.

This clonotype was detected many times. This chain joins TRBV15 and TRBJ2-2, with 7 nucleotides matching TRBD2. V was clipped by 8 bases and J by 4 bases; unmatched bases: 4. This CDR3 spans 13 amino acids. CDR1 is LNHNV and CDR2 is YYDKDF in the germline V gene (reference sequence). As DNA, the CDR3 is TGTGCCACCCGAGGACTAGTCACCGGGGAGCTGTTTTTT. Translation gives CATRGLVTGELFF.

This clonotype has a count of ten or more. This rearrangement joins TRBV4-2 to TRBJ2-7, with D perhaps TRBD1 or TRBD2 (6 bases each). Germline values: CDR1 LGHNA, CDR2 YNFKEQ. CDR3 length: 16 amino acids. Between the trimmed V and J ends, which lost 1 base and 2 bases, there was a span of 15 bases. CDR3 amino acids: CASSQGIGRGAYEQYF. Written as DNA, the CDR3 is TGTGCCAGCAGCCAAGGGATCGGTAGGGGGGCCTACGAGCAGTACTTC.

Only a few counts were recorded for this clonotype. The J gene is TRBJ2-1, the V gene TRBV7-2; 10 nucleotides match TRBD1. J lost 8 bases, V lost 3 bases, and 7 bases had no gene match. CDR1 is SGHTA and CDR2 is FQGNSA in the germline V gene. The CDR3 length is 15 residues. As DNA, the CDR3 is TGTGCCAGCAGCTTCCGGGGACAGGGGTGGGATGAGCAGTTCTTC. Translation gives CASSFRGQGWDEQFF.

V gene TRBV7-2 combines with J gene TRBJ2-7; 7 positions match TRBD1. Germline V gene lookup returns CDR1 SGHTA and CDR2 FQGNSA. V was clipped by 5 bases and J by 2 bases; unmatched bases: 12. This CDR3 is 16 amino acids long. The CDR3: CASSPFPRTGTYEQYF. The CDR3, as DNA: TGTGCCAGCAGCCCCTTCCCGAGGACAGGCACCTACGAGCAGTACTTC.

This clonotype was counted many times. The chain is built from TRBV15 and TRBJ1-4; possible D gene TRBD1, 5 bases. The CDR3 spans 16 residues. CDR1 LNHNV and CDR2 YYDKDF come from the germline V gene (reference sequence). V lost 1 base and J 5 bases, leaving 14 bases between the germline ends. The CDR3 reads CATSRVAGRGNEKLFF. In DNA form, the CDR3 reads TGTGCCACCAGCAGAGTCGCGGGACGGGGAAATGAAAAACTGTTTTTT.

This chain uses TRBV5-1 with TRBJ2-5; unclear D gene. Trimming removed 5 bases at V and 1 base at J, with 15 bases between. From germline, CDR1 is SGHRS and CDR2 YFSETQ. The CDR3 totals 15 residues. The CDR3 reads CASSMGSGFQETQYF. In nucleotides, the CDR3 is TGCGCCAGCAGTATGGGCTCGGGCTTCCAAGAGACCCAGTACTTC.

This clonotype has only a few counts. This sequence joins TRBV6-1 and TRBJ2-3, with a weak D call TRBD2 (6 bases). CDR3 length: 16 amino acids. Germline V CDR1 and CDR2: MNHNS, SASEGT. V lost 8 bases, J lost 2 bases, and 20 bases lay in between. CDR3 nucleotide sequence: TGTGCCAGCGGCCGTCAGCTGGCGGGGTCCACAGATACGCAGTATTTT. It specifies CASGRQLAGSTDTQYF.

This chain connects TRBV11-2 to TRBJ2-5; the D gene is possibly TRBD2 (6 bases). This CDR3 spans 15 amino acids. Germline V gene data show CDR1 as SGHAT and CDR2 as FQNNGV. The V and J ends lost 2 bases and 5 bases respectively, with 15 bases between them. CDR3 sequence: CASSLTGDSGETQYF. The CDR3 DNA reads TGTGCCAGCAGCTTAACCGGGGACTCAGGGGAGACCCAGTACTTC.

This clonotype was counted many times. This chain joins TRBV12-3 or TRBV12-4 and TRBJ1-1; 8 nucleotides agree with TRBD1. J gave up 1 base and V 2 bases, and 6 bases lay outside the gene matches. The CDR3 consists of 16 residues. DNA of the CDR3: TGTGCCAGCAGTTTACGGACAGGGCCTGGGAACACTGAAGCTTTCTTT. Encoded protein: CASSLRTGPGNTEAFF.

The CDR3, as DNA: TGTGCCAGCAGCGACTGGACAGGGGGCAGGGATTCACCCCTCCACTTT. Residues: CASSDWTGGRDSPLHF. V and J are TRBV4-2 and TRBJ1-6, with 11 bases identical to TRBD1. This CDR3 is 16 amino acids long. CDR1 LGHNA and CDR2 YNFKEQ come from the germline V gene. The ends lost 5 bases at V and 8 bases at J; junction bases unmatched: 8.

This clonotype was seen repeatedly, ten times or more. The chain has TRBV5-1 and TRBJ1-2; a weak D match, TRBD1 (6 bases). Germline V gives CDR1 SGHRS, CDR2 YFSETQ. This CDR3 contains 15 residues. Trimming took 0 bases from V and 4 from J, leaving 13 bases between them. CDR3 sequence reads: CASSLEGQRGYGYTF. The CDR3 coding sequence is TGCGCCAGCAGCTTGGAAGGACAGCGGGGCTATGGCTACACCTTC.

The sample holds many counts of this clonotype. The chain uses TRBV27 and TRBJ2-3; 10 bases fit TRBD2. The V and J ends lost 4 bases and 8 bases, in that order; junction bases with no gene match: 3. Germline lookup yields CDR1 MNHEY and CDR2 SMNVEV (reference sequence). There are 13 residues in the CDR3. The chain's CDR3 is CASSSSGRATQYF. The CDR3 bases are TGTGCCAGCAGTTCTAGCGGGAGAGCTACGCAGTATTTT.

This clonotype was found a few times. V is TRBV7-2 and J is TRBJ2-1; 7 bases are a match to TRBD2. This CDR3 has 17 amino acids. The germline gives CDR1 SGHTA, CDR2 FQGNSA. The ends lost 3 bases at V and 0 bases at J; junction bases unmatched: 8. CDR3 protein: CASSFSGPLLSYNEQFF. CDR3 sequence (DNA): TGTGCCAGCAGCTTTAGCGGGCCGCTGCTCTCCTACAATGAGCAGTTCTTC.

This clonotype has a count of ten or more. V and J are TRBV4-2 and TRBJ2-7, with TRBD2 as a possible D gene (6 bases). Germline lookup yields CDR1 LGHNA and CDR2 YNFKEQ. Between the trimmed V and J ends, which lost 1 base and 2 bases, there was a span of 12 bases. The CDR3 consists of 15 residues. The CDR3, as DNA: TGTGCCAGCAGCCAAGCCCGGACTACCCCCTACGAGCAGTACTTC. Translation: CASSQARTTPYEQYF.

This chain links TRBV7-3 with TRBJ2-7, with D unresolved. The CDR3 totals 14 residues. The V end lost 2 bases, the J end lost 0 bases, and 8 bases lay between the germline ends. Germline V CDR1 and CDR2: SGHTA, FQGTGA. DNA for the CDR3: TGTGCCAGCAGCTTACTACCCCACTCCTACGAGCAGTACTTC. Its translation: CASSLLPHSYEQYF. The variable domain in full, with the rest retrieved from reference TRBV7-3 and TRBJ2-7, is GAGVSQTPSNKVTEKGKYVELRCDPISGHTALYWYRQSLGQGPEFLIYFQGTGAADDSGLPNDRFFAVRPEGSVSTLKIQRTERGDSAVYLCASSLLPHSYEQYFGPGTRLTVT.

This chain joins TRBV5-1 and TRBJ1-3; D call uncertain. The CDR3 loop spans 16 amino acids. Germline V gene data show CDR1 as SGHRS and CDR2 as YFSETQ. Trimming removed 1 base at V and 0 bases at J, with 11 bases between. The CDR3 region has the DNA TGCGCCAGCAGCTTGAACAGTATGAGCTCTGGAAACACCATATATTTT. Translating gives CASSLNSMSSGNTIYF.

This clonotype has a count of ten or more. The chain combines TRBV12-3 or TRBV12-4 with TRBJ1-1; 7 bases match TRBD1. CDR3 length: 13 amino acids. V was clipped by 7 bases and J by 3 bases; unmatched bases: 5. CDR3 in DNA: TGTGCCAGCACCCGAGGGGGCTACACTGAAGCTTTCTTT. It encodes CASTRGGYTEAFF.

This clonotype has a count of ten or more. The V and J genes are TRBV28 and TRBJ1-2; perhaps TRBD1 as D (5 bases). The V gene lost 2 bases and the J gene lost 4 bases, with 14 bases spanning the gap. CDR1 MDHEN and CDR2 SYDVKM come from the germline V gene. CDR3 length equals 15 residues. The CDR3, as DNA: TGTGCCAGCAGTTTAGCGAACAGGCGGTCCTATGGCTACACCTTC. Its protein product is CASSLANRRSYGYTF.

The chain links TRBV30 to TRBJ2-7; either TRBD1 or TRBD2 may fit D (5 bases each). The CDR3 is 12 amino acids. CDR1 GTSNPN and CDR2 SVGIG come from the germline V gene (reference sequence). Trimming took 5 bases from V and 4 from J, leaving 12 bases between them. CDR3 DNA sequence: TGTGCCTGGGGGGGTTCAATGTACGAGCAGTACTTC. Its translation is CAWGGSMYEQYF. Looking up the rest from reference TRBV30 and TRBJ2-7 gives the full variable domain: SQTIHQWPATLVQPVGSPLSLECTVEGTSNPNLYWYRQAAGRGLQLLFYSVGIGQISSEVPQNLSASRPQDRQFILSSKKLLLSDSGFYLCAWGGSMYEQYFGPGTRLTVT.

The table lists this clonotype with a few counts. The gene calls are TRBV23-1 and TRBJ2-2, with TRBD1 as a possible D gene (5 bases). TRBV23-1 is treated as an ORF (open reading frame) with a function not yet certain. This CDR3 has 15 residues. V lost 10 bases and J lost 6, with 21 bases in between. CDR3 region: CATLPARRDPGELFF. In DNA form, the CDR3 reads TGCGCCACCCTCCCCGCCCGCAGGGATCCCGGGGAGCTGTTTTTT.